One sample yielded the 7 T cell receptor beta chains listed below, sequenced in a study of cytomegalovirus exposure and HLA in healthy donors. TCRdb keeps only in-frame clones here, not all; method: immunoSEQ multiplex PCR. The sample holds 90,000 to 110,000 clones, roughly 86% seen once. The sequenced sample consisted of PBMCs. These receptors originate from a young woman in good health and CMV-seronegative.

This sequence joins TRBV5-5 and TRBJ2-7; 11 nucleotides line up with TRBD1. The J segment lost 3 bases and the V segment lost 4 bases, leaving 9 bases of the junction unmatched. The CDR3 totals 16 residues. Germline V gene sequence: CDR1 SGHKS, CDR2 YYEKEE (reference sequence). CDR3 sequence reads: CASSRVLGQGDYEQYF. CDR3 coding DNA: TGTGCCAGCAGCCGCGTTTTGGGACAGGGGGACTACGAGCAGTACTTC.

The CDR3 protein is CASSPRTLRTSGGPYEQYF. The CDR3 DNA reads as TGTGCCAGCAGCCCCCGGACACTGAGGACTAGCGGAGGCCCCTACGAGCAGTACTTC. The J gene is TRBJ2-7, the V gene TRBV7-2; TRBD2 matches 10 bases. Trimming removed 5 bases from V and 2 bases from J; junction bases left unmatched: 18. CDR3 length: 19 residues. Per germline, CDR1 SGHTA and CDR2 FQGNSA.

The CDR3 is CASSGRTGAYGYTF. CDR3 bases: TGTGCCAGCAGCGGCAGGACAGGGGCATATGGCTACACCTTC. The chain joins TRBV9 to TRBJ1-2; 9 bases are a match to TRBD1. With V trimmed by 3 bases and J by 5 bases, 5 bases remained unmatched. This CDR3 spans 14 amino acids. Per the germline V gene, CDR1 is SGDLS and CDR2 is YYNGEE.

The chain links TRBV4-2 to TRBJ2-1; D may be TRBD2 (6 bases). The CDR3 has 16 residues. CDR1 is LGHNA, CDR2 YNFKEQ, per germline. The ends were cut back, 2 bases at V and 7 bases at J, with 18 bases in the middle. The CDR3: CASSQLLKRVENEQFF. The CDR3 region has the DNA TGTGCCAGCAGCCAACTCTTGAAGCGGGTAGAAAATGAGCAGTTCTTC.

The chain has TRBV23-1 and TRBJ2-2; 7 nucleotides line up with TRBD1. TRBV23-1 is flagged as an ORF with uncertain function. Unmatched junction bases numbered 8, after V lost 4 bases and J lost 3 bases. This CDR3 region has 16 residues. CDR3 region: CASSRTGREDTGELFF. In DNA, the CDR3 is TGCGCCAGCAGTCGGACAGGCCGAGAAGACACCGGGGAGCTGTTTTTT.

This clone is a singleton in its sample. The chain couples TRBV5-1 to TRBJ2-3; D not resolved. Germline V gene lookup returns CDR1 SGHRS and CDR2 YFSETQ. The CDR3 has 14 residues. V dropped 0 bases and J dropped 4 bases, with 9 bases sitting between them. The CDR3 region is CASSLDSGPDTQYF. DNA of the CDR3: TGCGCCAGCAGCTTGGATTCTGGGCCAGATACGCAGTATTTT.

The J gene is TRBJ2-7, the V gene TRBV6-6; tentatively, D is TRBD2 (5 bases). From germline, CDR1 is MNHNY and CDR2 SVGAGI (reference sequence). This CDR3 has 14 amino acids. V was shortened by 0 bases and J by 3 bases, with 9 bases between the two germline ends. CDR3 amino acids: CASSYSMEDYEQYF. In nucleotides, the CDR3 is TGTGCCAGCAGTTACTCGATGGAGGACTACGAGCAGTACTTC.